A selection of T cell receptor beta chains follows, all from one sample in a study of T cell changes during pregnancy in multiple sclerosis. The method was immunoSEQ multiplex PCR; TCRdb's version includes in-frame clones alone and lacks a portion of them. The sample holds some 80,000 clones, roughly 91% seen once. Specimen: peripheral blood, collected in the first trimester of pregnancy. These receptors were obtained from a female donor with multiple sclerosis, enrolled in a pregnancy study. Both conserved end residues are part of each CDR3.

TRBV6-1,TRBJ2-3,CASSEVGATDTQYF
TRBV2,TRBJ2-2,CASRETGGRSTGELFF
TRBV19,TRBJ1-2,CASSIRPGQGAGYTF
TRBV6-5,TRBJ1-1,CASSYSGSNTEAFF
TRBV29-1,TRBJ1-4,CSVAGGGPAARKLFF
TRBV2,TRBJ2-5,CASSGDRVGETQYF
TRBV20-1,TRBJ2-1,CSARLLTEQFF
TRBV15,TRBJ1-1,CATSRYTGTEAFF
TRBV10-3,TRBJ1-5,CASVYREDQPQHF
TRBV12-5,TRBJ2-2,CASGPGLAGANTGELFF
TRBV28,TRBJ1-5,CASSLAKQPQHF
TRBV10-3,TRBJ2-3,CAISERESGTDTQYF
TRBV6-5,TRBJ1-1,CASSHREVRGTEAFF
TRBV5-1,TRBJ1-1,CASSLEGAEAFF
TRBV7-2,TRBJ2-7,CASSQDRGVDEQYF
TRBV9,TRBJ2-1,CASSVAVSGSYNEQFF
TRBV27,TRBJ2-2,CASSFPVGVDTGELFF
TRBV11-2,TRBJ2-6,CASSLQGAGANVLTF
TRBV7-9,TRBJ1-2,CASSLRTGGAYGYTF
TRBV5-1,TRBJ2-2,CASSPGQGVVAAGELFF
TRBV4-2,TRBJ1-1,CASSPGQSYTEAFF